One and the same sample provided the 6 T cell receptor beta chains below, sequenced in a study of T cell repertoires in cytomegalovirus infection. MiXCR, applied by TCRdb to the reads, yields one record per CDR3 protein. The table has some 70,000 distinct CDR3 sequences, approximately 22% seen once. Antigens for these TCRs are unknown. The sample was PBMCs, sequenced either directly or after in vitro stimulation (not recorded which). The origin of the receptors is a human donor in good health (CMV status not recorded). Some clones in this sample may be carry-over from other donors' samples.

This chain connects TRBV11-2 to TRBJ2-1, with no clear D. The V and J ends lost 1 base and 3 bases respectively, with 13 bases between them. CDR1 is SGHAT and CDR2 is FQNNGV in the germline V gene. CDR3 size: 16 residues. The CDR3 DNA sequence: TGTGCCAGCAGCTTAGGAACACTCTCGAGCTACAATGAGCAGTTCTTC. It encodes CASSLGTLSSYNEQFF.

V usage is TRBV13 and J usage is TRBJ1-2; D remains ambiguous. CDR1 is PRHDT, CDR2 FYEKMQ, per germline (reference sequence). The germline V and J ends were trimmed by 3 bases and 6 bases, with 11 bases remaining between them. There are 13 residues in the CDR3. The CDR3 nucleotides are TGTGCCAGCAGCTTGGTAACGGGAAATGGCTACACCTTC. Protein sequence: CASSLVTGNGYTF.

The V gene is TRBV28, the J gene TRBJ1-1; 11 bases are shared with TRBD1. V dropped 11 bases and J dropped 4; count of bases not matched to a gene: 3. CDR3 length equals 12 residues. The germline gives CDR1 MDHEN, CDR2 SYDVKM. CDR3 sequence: CAGGTGGTEAFF. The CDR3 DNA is TGTGCCGGAGGGACAGGGGGCACTGAAGCTTTCTTT.

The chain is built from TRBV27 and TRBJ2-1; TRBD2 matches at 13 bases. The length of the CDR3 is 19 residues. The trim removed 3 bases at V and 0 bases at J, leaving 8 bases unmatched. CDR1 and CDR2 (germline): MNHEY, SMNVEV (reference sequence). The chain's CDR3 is CASSFPSGTSGVSYNEQFF. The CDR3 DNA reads TGTGCCAGCAGTTTCCCCTCCGGGACTAGCGGGGTCTCCTACAATGAGCAGTTCTTC.

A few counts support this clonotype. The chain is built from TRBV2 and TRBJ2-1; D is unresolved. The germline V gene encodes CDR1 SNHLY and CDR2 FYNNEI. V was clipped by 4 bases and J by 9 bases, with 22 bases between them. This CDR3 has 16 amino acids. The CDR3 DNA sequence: TGTGCCAGCAGTGTACGGCCCGGAACGATGGGTGGTGAGCAGTTCTTC. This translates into CASSVRPGTMGGEQFF.

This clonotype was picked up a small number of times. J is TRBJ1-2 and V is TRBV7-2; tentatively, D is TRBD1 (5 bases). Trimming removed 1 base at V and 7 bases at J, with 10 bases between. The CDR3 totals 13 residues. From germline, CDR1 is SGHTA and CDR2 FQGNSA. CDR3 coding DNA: TGTGCCAGCAGCTTAGTCAGGGCGGGTGGCTACACCTTC. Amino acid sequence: CASSLVRAGGYTF.